The rows below give T cell receptor beta chains drawn from one sample of a study of T cell repertoires in cytomegalovirus infection. TCRdb reprocessed the reads with MiXCR, giving one entry per CDR3 protein. The sample carries about 320,000 distinct CDR3 sequences, over 7.5% recorded once. The material sequenced was PBMCs. These receptor sequences come from a human donor in good health (CMV status not recorded). Some clones in this sample may be carry-over from other donors' samples. Each CDR3 is given with its conserved first and last residue.

j_gene | v_gene | CDR3aa
TRBJ1-2 | TRBV28 | CASSFPSGGAYGYTF
TRBJ2-6 | TRBV18 | CASSPPKLDRIGANVLTF
TRBJ1-2 | TRBV4-2 | CASSQYTTGSYGYTF
TRBJ2-1 | TRBV24-1 | CATSVGGEGLNEQFF
TRBJ1-1 | TRBV5-1 | CASSPEGGDTEAFF
TRBJ1-2 | TRBV18 | CASSPGDGSYGYTF
TRBJ1-5 | TRBV12-3/TRBV12-4 | CASSLRVSQPQHF
TRBJ2-1 | TRBV28 | CASRRGGGEQFF
TRBJ1-5 | TRBV6-5 | CASRQTWGNHKQPQHF
TRBJ2-5 | TRBV6-6 | CASSPPRAETQYF
TRBJ2-1 | TRBV4-3 | CASSTSDRTGNEQFF
TRBJ2-5 | TRBV20-1 | CSGRQGTETQYF
TRBJ1-1 | TRBV20-1 | CSARTVNTEAFF
TRBJ1-4 | TRBV19 | CASSPGQGSFEKLFF
TRBJ1-3 | TRBV7-9 | CASSPDSSSGNTIYF
TRBJ2-5 | TRBV20-1 | CSASPVSGFQETQYF
TRBJ2-3 | TRBV7-9 | CASRAGTAFTDTQYF
TRBJ2-5 | TRBV12-3/TRBV12-4 | CASRARTSGSQYF
TRBJ2-1 | TRBV4-1 | CASSQDRAGGPPGEQFF
TRBJ1-2 | TRBV27 | CASSFGGAHGYTF
TRBJ1-4 | TRBV7-2 | CASSLTGKGDEKLFF
TRBJ1-5 | TRBV12-3/TRBV12-4 | CASSLTSTSSNQPQHF
TRBJ2-7 | TRBV12-3/TRBV12-4 | CASKGGVMYEQYF
TRBJ2-7 | TRBV11-2 | CASTNPTGVSPHYSYEQYF
TRBJ2-7 | TRBV3-1 | CASSQDQYEQYF
TRBJ1-2 | TRBV7-2 | CASKTVTNYGYTF
TRBJ2-2 | TRBV30 | CAWARTSYGELFF
TRBJ1-1 | TRBV2 | CASIGQLEAFF
TRBJ1-5 | TRBV20-1 | CSAIGQGINQPQHF
TRBJ1-1 | TRBV6-5 | CASSQGQGWGNTEAFF
TRBJ2-1 | TRBV20-1 | CSAREGLKGEQFF
TRBJ1-1 | TRBV7-9 | CASSLAMGVNTEAFF
TRBJ2-2 | TRBV27 | CASSSYPGDLTGELFF
TRBJ2-3 | TRBV12-3/TRBV12-4 | CASSLNGARADTQYF
TRBJ1-2 | TRBV7-9 | CASSLVSGTGNGYTF
TRBJ2-7 | TRBV20-1 | CSAGGTSGAYEQYF
TRBJ1-6 | TRBV12-3/TRBV12-4 | CASSPMDSSYNSPLHF
TRBJ2-3 | TRBV7-9 | CASSFGQGGLDTQYF
TRBJ1-1 | TRBV7-3 | CASSLAQGVSEAFF
TRBJ2-3 | TRBV29-1 | CSVDREGTDTQYF
TRBJ1-4 | TRBV7-2 | CASSLHRATRTEKLFF